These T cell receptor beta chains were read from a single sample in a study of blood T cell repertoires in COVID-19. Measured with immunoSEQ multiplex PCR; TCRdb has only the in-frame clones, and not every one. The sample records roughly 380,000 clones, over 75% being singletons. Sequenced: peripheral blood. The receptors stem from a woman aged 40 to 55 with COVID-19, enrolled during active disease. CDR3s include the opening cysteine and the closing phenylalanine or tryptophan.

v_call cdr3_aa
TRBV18 CASSPQGIYGYTF
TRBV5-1 CASSTGTSGNEQFF
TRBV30 CAWSAGSPYEQYF
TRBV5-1 CASSLQGAGELFF
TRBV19 CASSIGRVGTEAFF
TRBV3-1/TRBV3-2 CASSPTGGLSNEQFF
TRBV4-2 CASSQSPQGSNEKLFF
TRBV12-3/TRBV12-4 CASSRRIDTEAFF
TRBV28 CASSLGGLAGVWGEQFF
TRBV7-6 CASSLEDSVETQYF
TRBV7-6 CASSLDGTGWDNAFF